Sequencing of this TCR beta chain was carried out in a study of T-cell memory formation after mild COVID-19. MiXCR was run by TCRdb on the 5' RACE reads, yielding one entry per CDR3 protein. The sample lists fewer than 450,000 distinct CDR3 sequences; roughly 20% were seen once. Deletions cut 3 bases from V and 5 bases from J, with 11 bases between. From germline, CDR1 is SGHNT and CDR2 YENEEA. The CDR3 spans 15 residues. The chain links TRBV11-3 to TRBJ1-6; a possible D gene is TRBD1 (6 bases). The clonotype comes from an adult woman who had mild COVID-19 (a few samples of this study predate the infection). Cell type and time point are not known. The material sequenced was PBMCs or a T cell subset sorted from them (not recorded which). CDR3 loop: CASSLTTGDNSPLHF. CDR3 nucleotides: TGTGCCAGCAGCTTGACGACAGGAGATAATTCACCCCTCCACTTT.